This section outlines one T cell receptor (beta chain) sequence together with its context. Its antigen remains unknown. The data were obtained in a study of cytomegalovirus exposure and HLA in healthy donors. The overall study: A previous analysis identified more than 100 million unique TCR beta sequences derived from 180 million or so T cells. Roughly 77 million unique TCRs from HLA-typed donors made up an early data release. Study results and limitations: Immune exposure was documented only through CMV serostatus.

PCR was performed using 60 Vbeta and 13 Jbeta primers. Clones were read by immunoSEQ multiplex PCR, and TCRdb kept only the in-frame ones, dropping some. This sample has a few hundred thousand clones, with under 85% found just once. V dropped 3 bases and J dropped 5 bases, with 10 bases sitting between them. CDR3 length: 13 amino acids. Per germline, CDR1 WSHSY and CDR2 SAAADI. The V call is TRBV10-2, the J call TRBJ1-2; tentative D call: TRBD1 (6 bases). The origin of this receptor is a woman between 45 and 60 years old in good health and CMV-seropositive. What was sequenced was PBMCs. DNA of the CDR3: TGCGCCAGCAGTGACGCCAGGGGATATGGCTACACCTTC. It translates to CASSDARGYGYTF.